This T cell receptor beta chain was recorded in a study of response to subunit inactivated influenza vaccine. There are 14 residues in the CDR3. V was clipped by 1 base and J by 4 bases; unmatched bases: 2. Germline V gives CDR1 SGHAT, CDR2 FQNNGV. TCRdb reanalysed the RT-PCR reads using MiXCR and keeps one entry per CDR3 protein. The sample lists more than 400,000 distinct CDR3 sequences, approximately 11% occurring once. Notes on this clonotype: Its antigen is currently unknown.

Findings and limits, study-wide: Every seasonal influenza vaccination brings in few new T cells, the authors suggested.

This chain links TRBV11-2 with TRBJ2-7; 9 bases line up with TRBD1. Material: PBMCs from blood, obtained 40 to 50 days after vaccination. The receptor was derived from a man over 45 who received an inactivated influenza vaccine. The CDR3 loop is CASSLGDREYEQYF. DNA of the CDR3: TGTGCCAGCAGCTTAGGGGACAGGGAATACGAGCAGTACTTC.